This TCR beta chain was captured by sequencing in a study of T cell clonality in common variable immunodeficiency. Findings and caveats of the study: Fewer deletions and N-nucleotide insertions were reportedly seen in common variable immunodeficiency TCR beta sequences. T cell subpopulation sequencing would be needed to explain CVID clonality.

Caucasian heritage predominated among both patients and controls. A remark on this clone: As yet, its antigen is unknown. The read falls 3 residues short of the CDR3 end, and the missing part is taken from the germline J gene.

Using immunoSEQ multiplex PCR, the repertoire was profiled, and TCRdb retains in-frame clones only, with some absent. The table lists roughly 32,000 clones, with no singletons. The V and J ends lost 4 bases and 7 bases respectively, with 11 bases between them. The CDR3 spans 13 residues. Germline CDR1 and CDR2: SGHTA and FQGNSA. What was sequenced was peripheral blood mononuclear cells. This rearrangement joins TRBV7-2 to TRBJ2-1; D is unclear. The receptor was isolated from a human donor with common variable immunodeficiency. The CDR3 reads CASSSGVKNEQFF. Partial CDR3 DNA: TGTGCCAGCAGCTCCGGTGTTAAGAATGAG.